One sample yielded the 16 T cell receptor beta chains listed below, sequenced in a study of CD8+CD57+ T cells in acquired aplastic anemia. The study profiled TCR beta VDJ and CDR3 using genomic DNA as template. From the reads, TCRdb called clonotypes with MiXCR, one entry per CDR3 protein. Among 160,000 or so distinct CDR3 sequences, about 45% were seen once, and the ten largest hold under 1.2%. All sequencing subjects had displayed CD8+CD57+ cell expansion on flow cytometry. The specimen sequenced was sorted CD4+, CD8+, or CD8+CD57+ T cells (not recorded which) from PBMCs. These receptor sequences come from a human donor with aplastic anemia.

The rearrangement joins TRBV5-1 to TRBJ2-5; TRBD1 matches at 7 bases. This CDR3 spans 15 amino acids. Germline V CDR1 and CDR2: SGHRS, YFSETQ. The ends lost 2 bases at V and 2 bases at J; junction bases unmatched: 6. The CDR3 DNA is TGCGCCAGCAGCTTAGGAGACAGGGTACAAGAGACCCAGTACTTC. The encoded protein is CASSLGDRVQETQYF.

The chain joins TRBV2 to TRBJ2-2; D is uncertain. The CDR3 is made up of 12 amino acids. Deletions cut 6 bases from V and 3 bases from J, with 5 bases between. Germline CDR1 reads SNHLY; CDR2 reads FYNNEI. The CDR3: CASSVYTGELFF. CDR3 DNA: TGTGCCAGCAGCGTATACACCGGGGAGCTGTTTTTT.

This clonotype was observed at least ten times. This rearrangement joins TRBV5-1 to TRBJ2-2; D uncertain. V was clipped by 0 bases and J by 2 bases, with 5 bases between them. The CDR3 spans 14 residues. Germline CDR1 and CDR2: SGHRS and YFSETQ. CDR3 coding DNA: TGCGCCAGCAGCTTGGTAGGAAACACCGGGGAGCTGTTTTTT. Translation gives CASSLVGNTGELFF.

This chain joins TRBV2 and TRBJ1-6; 9 nucleotides line up with TRBD1. Trimming at V came to 8 bases and at J to 7 bases, leaving 9 bases not matched to a gene. CDR3 length: 15 residues. Germline-derived CDR1 and CDR2 are SNHLY and FYNNEI. CDR3 coding DNA: TGTGCCAGCGCTTTGGGACAGGGAGAAAATTCACCCCTCCACTTT. Its protein product is CASALGQGENSPLHF.

The chain recombines TRBV29-1 with TRBJ2-6; a weak D match, TRBD2 (6 bases). The germline V gene has CDR1 SQVTM and CDR2 ANQGSEA. V lost 4 bases to trimming and J lost 1 base, with 17 bases between them. The CDR3 is 17 residues long. As DNA, the CDR3 is TGCAGCGTTGGTGGGTTAGTCGGGACTTCTGGGGCCAACGTCCTGACTTTC. It specifies CSVGGLVGTSGANVLTF.

This clonotype was counted a few times. The chain uses TRBV10-3 and TRBJ1-1; D remains unclear. Germline V gene sequence: CDR1 ENHRY, CDR2 SYGVKD. The CDR3 is 13 amino acids. The V and J ends lost 3 bases and 5 bases respectively, with 10 bases between them. The CDR3 region has the DNA TGTGCCATCAGTGAATCCCTACTAACTGAAGCTTTCTTT. The encoded protein is CAISESLLTEAFF.

As regards this clonotype: The junction differs from germline at one of its ends, possibly a read error. V is TRBV7-9 and J is TRBJ2-2; D not resolved. The CDR3 loop spans 13 amino acids. The germline gives CDR1 SEHNR, CDR2 FQNEAQ (reference sequence). The DNA of the CDR3 is TGTGCCAGCAGCTTAGGGACCACCCGGGAGCTGTTTTTT. It yields the protein CASSLGTTRELFF.

This clonotype was detected ten times or more. The V gene is TRBV19, the J gene TRBJ2-2, with D perhaps assigned TRBD1 or TRBD2 (5 bases each). The V and J ends lost 5 bases and 4 bases respectively, with 14 bases between them. The CDR3 contains 15 residues. Germline CDR1 is LNHDA and CDR2 is SQIVND (reference sequence). In nucleotides, the CDR3 is TGTGCCAGTAGTCTCTTGTCTGGGACCACCGGGGAGCTGTTTTTT. Amino acid sequence: CASSLLSGTTGELFF.

This clonotype appeared many times. The chain combines TRBV20-1 with TRBJ2-1, with 7 nucleotides matching TRBD2. Germline assignment: CDR1 DFQATT and CDR2 SNEGSKA (reference sequence). CDR3 length: 13 amino acids. V was pared by 7 bases and J by 2 bases, with 5 bases of the junction left unmatched. DNA for the CDR3: TGCAGTGGAGGAAGCGGGACCTACAATGAGCAGTTCTTC. As protein: CSGGSGTYNEQFF.

V is TRBV25-1 and J is TRBJ1-3, with no clear D. The CDR3 covers 13 residues. Trimming pared 2 bases from V and 3 bases from J, leaving 5 bases between. CDR1 and CDR2 from the germline V gene are MGHDK and SYGVNS. DNA for the CDR3: TGTGCCAGCAGTGAAGCGGGTGGAAACACCATATATTTT. Translation gives CASSEAGGNTIYF.

This clonotype showed up just a few times. The V call is TRBV10-2, the J call TRBJ1-2, with D perhaps matching TRBD1 (5 bases). Per germline, CDR1 WSHSY and CDR2 SAAADI. The germline V and J ends were trimmed by 4 bases and 4 bases, with 10 bases remaining between them. The CDR3 runs to 13 residues. CDR3 region: CASSAGLVYGYTF. The CDR3 nucleotides read TGCGCCAGCAGTGCGGGGCTCGTCTATGGCTACACCTTC.

This clonotype was seen repeatedly, ten times or more. This chain connects TRBV25-1 to TRBJ2-7; D unclear. CDR1 and CDR2 (germline): MGHDK, SYGVNS. This CDR3 is built from 15 residues. The germline V and J ends were trimmed by 8 bases and 2 bases, with 19 bases remaining between them. CDR3 amino acids: CASGSDQHTTYEQYF. CDR3 in DNA: TGTGCCAGCGGCTCCGATCAACACACGACCTACGAGCAGTACTTC.

The chain has TRBV2 and TRBJ2-1; 8 nucleotides line up with TRBD1. Germline CDR1 reads SNHLY; CDR2 reads FYNNEI. The CDR3 is 15 amino acids. After removal of 6 bases from V and 0 bases from J, the junction contained 4 bases not matched to a gene. CDR3 DNA: TGTGCCAGCAGCGGACAGGGCTTCTCCTACAATGAGCAGTTCTTC. Encoded protein: CASSGQGFSYNEQFF.

This rearrangement joins TRBV2 to TRBJ1-2; D ambiguous. Trimming cost V 3 bases and J 7 bases, with 15 bases left between them. Germline lookup yields CDR1 SNHLY and CDR2 FYNNEI. This CDR3 spans 14 amino acids. The CDR3: CASSDSGGKRGYTF. The CDR3 DNA is TGTGCCAGCAGTGATAGCGGTGGGAAACGTGGCTACACCTTC.

About this clonotype: A much bigger clone sits one base away, suggesting this may be a read error. The J gene is TRBJ2-2, the V gene TRBV14, with D perhaps TRBD1 or TRBD2 (5 bases each). Germline V gives CDR1 SGHDN, CDR2 FVKESK. The CDR3 consists of 14 residues. The CDR3 DNA sequence: TGTGCCAGCAGCCGGGGGATGAACACCGGGAAGCTGTTTTTT. Residues: CASSRGMNTGKLFF. Variable domain in full (rest from reference TRBV14 and TRBJ2-2): EAGVTQFPSHSVIEKGQTVTLRCDPISGHDNLYWYRRVMGKEIKFLLHFVKESKQDESGMPNNRFLAERTGGTYSTLKVQPAELEDSGVYFCASSRGMNTGKLFFGEGSRLTVL.

The chain recombines TRBV4-1 with TRBJ1-1; possible D gene TRBD1, 5 bases. Deletions cut 6 bases from V and 1 base from J, with 18 bases between. The CDR3 sequence is 16 residues long. CDR1 and CDR2 (germline): MGHRA, YSYEKL. In DNA form, the CDR3 reads TGCGCCAGCAGACCGGTCGCAGTGACAGCGAACACTGAAGCTTTCTTT. As protein: CASRPVAVTANTEAFF.